This T cell receptor (beta chain) stems from a study of early T cells in non-severe SARS-CoV-2 infection. Study findings and constraints: VDJdb matching, biased toward anti-spike CD8 responses, missed private and CD4 specificities.

TCRdb fed the 5' RACE reads into MiXCR, producing one record per CDR3 protein. This sample has about 83,000 distinct CDR3 sequences, with 10% found just once. This clonotype was found a few times. Its antigen is unknown. Germline V gene sequence: CDR1 SNHLY, CDR2 FYNNEI. Trimming cost V 5 bases and J 8 bases, with 7 bases left between them. The CDR3 has 11 residues. The J gene is TRBJ2-1, the V gene TRBV2; no firm D call. The origin of this receptor is an adult who was a healthcare worker with PCR-confirmed SARS-CoV-2 infection or an uninfected control (not recorded which). The sample consisted of whole blood, taken at baseline. The CDR3 DNA is TGTGCCAGCAGTCCCACAGATGAGCAGTTCTTC. This encodes CASSPTDEQFF.